This TCR beta chain was documented in a study of blood T cells in healthy people across ages. This CDR3 is built from 14 residues. Trimming cost V 4 bases and J 3 bases, with 12 bases left between them. Germline-derived CDR1 and CDR2 are SGHKS and YYEKEE (reference sequence). The second PCR ran about 6 to 11 cycles with a sample-barcoded 5' primer and J-beta primers. In TCRdb, the 5' RACE reads were re-called with MiXCR into one record per CDR3 protein. Among 600,000 to 800,000 distinct CDR3 sequences, around 52% were seen once, and the ten largest hold roughly 12%. On this clonotype: This could be a read error, since a much larger clone is one nucleotide away.

The sample consisted of blood. The sequence derives from a woman older than 75 in good health. The chain combines TRBV5-5 with TRBJ2-3, with TRBD2 as a possible D gene (5 bases). The CDR3 coding sequence is TGTGCCAGCAGCGTGGATACTAGAACAGATACGCAGTATTTT. This codes for CASSVDTRTDTQYF.